These 3 T cell receptor beta chains originate from one sample sequenced in a study of T cell repertoires in cytomegalovirus infection (dated by TCRdb to the late 2010s). The reads were generated on an Illumina HiSeq 1500. Clones were called with MiXCR by TCRdb after fastp trimmed the public reads at Q25, and only in-frame beta chains were retained. Entries that share a CDR3 protein sequence are merged under the most common genes and DNA. For this sample the table gives about 530,000 distinct CDR3 sequences, of which around 27% were detected only once. In total, the top ten clones hold roughly 13% of the sample. The sequenced material came from PBMCs. The receptors here all came from a human donor in good health (CMV status not recorded). Some clones in this sample may be carry-over from other donors' samples.

The gene calls are TRBV4-1 and TRBJ1-4; no clear D gene. Trimming removed 1 base from V and 8 bases from J, with 14 bases in between. Germline values: CDR1 MGHRA, CDR2 YSYEKL. The length of the CDR3 is 15 residues. The CDR3 nucleotides are TGCGCCAGCAGCCAAGCCTGGGAAGGGCACGAAAAACTGTTTTTT. Translated, it gives CASSQAWEGHEKLFF.

The sample holds many counts of this clonotype. The chain uses TRBV7-2 and TRBJ2-7; D is unclear. V lost 5 bases, J lost 6 bases, and 8 bases lay in between. The germline gives CDR1 SGHTA, CDR2 FQGNSA. The CDR3 has 11 amino acids. This chain's CDR3 is CASSPASEQYF. DNA for the CDR3: TGTGCCAGCAGCCCTGCCTCCGAGCAGTACTTC.

In its sample, this clonotype was seen a few times. The chain links TRBV28 to TRBJ2-1, with 8 bases aligning to TRBD2. The junction had 7 bases not matched to a gene; V was cut back by 8 bases and J by 7 bases. The CDR3 runs to 13 residues. Germline V gene sequence: CDR1 MDHEN, CDR2 SYDVKM. CDR3 sequence (DNA): TGTGCCAGCCGAGCGGGAGCAGAGAATGAGCAGTTCTTC. Its protein is CASRAGAENEQFF.